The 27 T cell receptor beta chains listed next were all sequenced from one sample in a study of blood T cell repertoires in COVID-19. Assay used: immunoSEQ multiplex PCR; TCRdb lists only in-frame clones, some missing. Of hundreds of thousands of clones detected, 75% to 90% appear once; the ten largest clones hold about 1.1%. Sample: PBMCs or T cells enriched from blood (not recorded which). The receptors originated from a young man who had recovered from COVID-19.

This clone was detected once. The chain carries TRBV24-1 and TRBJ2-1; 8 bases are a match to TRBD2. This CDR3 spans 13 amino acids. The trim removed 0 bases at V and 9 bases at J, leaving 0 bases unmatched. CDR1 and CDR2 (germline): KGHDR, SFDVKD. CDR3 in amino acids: CATSDLAGGEQFF. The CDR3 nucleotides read TGTGCCACCAGTGATTTGGCGGGGGGTGAGCAGTTCTTC.

CDR3 protein: CASSLAGVKDEQFF. In DNA, the CDR3 is TGTGCCAGCAGCTTAGCGGGAGTCAAGGATGAGCAGTTCTTC. The J gene is TRBJ2-1, the V gene TRBV7-9; weak D call: TRBD2 (5 bases). V was clipped by 0 bases and J by 8 bases, with 11 bases between them. In germline, CDR1 is SEHNR, CDR2 FQNEAQ (reference sequence). The CDR3 extends over 14 amino acids.

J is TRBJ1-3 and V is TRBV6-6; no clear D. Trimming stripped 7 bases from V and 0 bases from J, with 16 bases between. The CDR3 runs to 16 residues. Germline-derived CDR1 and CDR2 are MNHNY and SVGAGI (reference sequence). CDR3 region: CASISRRGFSGNTIYF. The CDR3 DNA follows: TGTGCCAGCATCTCTCGGCGCGGCTTCTCTGGAAACACCATATATTTT.

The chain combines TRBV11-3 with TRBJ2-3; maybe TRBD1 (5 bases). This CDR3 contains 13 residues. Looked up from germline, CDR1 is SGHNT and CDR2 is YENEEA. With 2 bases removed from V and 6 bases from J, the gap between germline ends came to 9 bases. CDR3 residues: CASSLQGSDTQYF. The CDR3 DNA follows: TGTGCCAGCAGCTTACAGGGTTCGGATACGCAGTATTTT.

The CDR3 sequence: CASSRGDSLMNTEAFF. DNA for the CDR3: TGTGCCAGCAGCCGAGGGGACAGCTTAATGAACACTGAAGCTTTCTTT. The J gene is TRBJ1-1, the V gene TRBV7-9; 7 positions agree with TRBD1. V shed 5 bases and J 0 bases; nucleotides not matched to a gene: 9. This CDR3 is built from 16 residues. Germline V CDR1 and CDR2: SEHNR, FQNEAQ (reference sequence).

CDR3 in DNA: TGTGCCAGCACCTCGCGGGACAGGGGGACCGGGGAGCTGTTTTTT. It specifies CASTSRDRGTGELFF. V usage is TRBV27 and J usage is TRBJ2-2; TRBD1 matches 11 bases. The CDR3 extends over 15 amino acids. Per germline, CDR1 MNHEY and CDR2 SMNVEV (reference sequence). The V and J ends lost 7 bases and 5 bases, in that order; junction bases with no gene match: 6.

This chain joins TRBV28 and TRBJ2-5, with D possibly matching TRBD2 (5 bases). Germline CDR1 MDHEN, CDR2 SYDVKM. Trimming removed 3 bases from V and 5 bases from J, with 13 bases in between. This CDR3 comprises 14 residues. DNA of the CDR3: TGTGCCAGCAGTTTGGTAGAGGGCCTGGAGACCCAGTACTTC. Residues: CASSLVEGLETQYF.

The CDR3 sequence is CASRLSGTNTGELFF. CDR3 DNA: TGTGCCAGCAGACTCAGCGGTACGAACACCGGGGAGCTGTTTTTT. The V call is TRBV5-4, the J call TRBJ2-2, with D perhaps matching TRBD2 (5 bases). The CDR3 covers 15 residues. CDR1 is SGHNT, CDR2 YYREEE, per germline (reference sequence). Trimming pared 5 bases from V and 0 bases from J, leaving 11 bases between.

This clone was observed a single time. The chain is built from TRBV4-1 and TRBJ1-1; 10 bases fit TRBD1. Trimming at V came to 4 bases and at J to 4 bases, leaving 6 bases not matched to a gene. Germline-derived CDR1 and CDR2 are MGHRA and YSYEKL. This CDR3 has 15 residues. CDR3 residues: CASSPGQGESTEAFF. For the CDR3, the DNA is TGCGCCAGCAGCCCCGGACAGGGGGAGAGCACTGAAGCTTTCTTT.

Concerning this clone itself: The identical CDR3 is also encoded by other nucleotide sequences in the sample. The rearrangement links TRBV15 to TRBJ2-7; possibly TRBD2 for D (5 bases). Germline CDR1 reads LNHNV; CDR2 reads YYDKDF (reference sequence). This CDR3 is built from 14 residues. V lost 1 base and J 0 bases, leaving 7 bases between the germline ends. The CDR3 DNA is TGTGCCACCAGCAGAGGAGGGTCCTCCTACGAGCAGTACTTC. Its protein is CATSRGGSSYEQYF.

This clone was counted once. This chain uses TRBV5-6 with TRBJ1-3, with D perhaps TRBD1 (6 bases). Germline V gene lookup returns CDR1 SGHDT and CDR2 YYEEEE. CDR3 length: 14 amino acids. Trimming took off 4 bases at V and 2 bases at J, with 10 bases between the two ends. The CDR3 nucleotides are TGTGCCAGCAGCCGTCAGGGGACTGGAAACACCATATATTTT. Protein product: CASSRQGTGNTIYF.

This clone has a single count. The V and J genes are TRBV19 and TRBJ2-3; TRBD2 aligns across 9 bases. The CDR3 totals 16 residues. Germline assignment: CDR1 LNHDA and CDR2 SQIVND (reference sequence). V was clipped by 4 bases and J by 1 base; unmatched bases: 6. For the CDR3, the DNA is TGTGCCAGTAGTAACATAGCGGGAGAGGGCACAGATACGCAGTATTTT. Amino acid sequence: CASSNIAGEGTDTQYF.

CDR3 sequence: CASRGQPNEKLFF. CDR3 coding DNA: TGTGCCAGCAGGGGACAGCCTAATGAAAAACTGTTTTTT. The J gene is TRBJ1-4, the V gene TRBV2; the match to TRBD1 covers 7 bases. CDR3 length: 13 amino acids. Germline-derived CDR1 and CDR2 are SNHLY and FYNNEI. Germline trimming cut 6 bases from V and 3 bases from J; bases unmatched to any gene: 1. The whole variable domain, filled in from reference TRBV2 and TRBJ1-4, reads EPEVTQTPSHQVTQMGQEVILRCVPISNHLYFYWYRQILGQKVEFLVSFYNNEISEKSEIFDDQFSVERPDGSNFTLKIRSTKLEDSAMYFCASRGQPNEKLFFGSGTQLSVL.

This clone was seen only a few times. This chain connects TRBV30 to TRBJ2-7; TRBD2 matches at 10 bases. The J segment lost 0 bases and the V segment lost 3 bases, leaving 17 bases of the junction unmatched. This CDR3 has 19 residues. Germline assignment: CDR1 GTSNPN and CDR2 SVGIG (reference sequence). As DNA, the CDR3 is TGTGCCTGGAGGGGGAAACCGGGACTAGCGCGCCTCAACTCCTACGAGCAGTACTTC. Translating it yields CAWRGKPGLARLNSYEQYF. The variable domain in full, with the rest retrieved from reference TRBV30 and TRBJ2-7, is SQTIHQWPATLVQPVGSPLSLECTVEGTSNPNLYWYRQAAGRGLQLLFYSVGIGQISSEVPQNLSASRPQDRQFILSSKKLLLSDSGFYLCAWRGKPGLARLNSYEQYFGPGTRLTVT.

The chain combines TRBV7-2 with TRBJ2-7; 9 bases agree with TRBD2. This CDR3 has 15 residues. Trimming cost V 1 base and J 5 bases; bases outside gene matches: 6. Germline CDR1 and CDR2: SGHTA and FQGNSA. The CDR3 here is CASSLDHSGSNEQYF. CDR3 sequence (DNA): TGTGCCAGCAGCTTAGATCATAGCGGGAGTAACGAGCAGTACTTC.

Written as DNA, the CDR3 is TGTGCCACCAGTGAGTCTAAAGCGGGAGATATCGACGAGCAGTACTTC. It specifies CATSESKAGDIDEQYF. This chain joins TRBV24-1 and TRBJ2-7, with 8 bases fitting TRBD2. CDR3 length: 16 residues. The V gene end was trimmed by 4 bases and the J gene end by 5 bases; junction bases not matched to a gene: 12. The germline gives CDR1 KGHDR, CDR2 SFDVKD.

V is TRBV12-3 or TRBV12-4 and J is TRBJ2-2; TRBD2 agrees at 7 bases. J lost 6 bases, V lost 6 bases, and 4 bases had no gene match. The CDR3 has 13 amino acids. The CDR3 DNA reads TGTGCCAGCAGCCGGGGAGGGGCCGGGGAGCTGTTTTTT. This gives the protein CASSRGGAGELFF.

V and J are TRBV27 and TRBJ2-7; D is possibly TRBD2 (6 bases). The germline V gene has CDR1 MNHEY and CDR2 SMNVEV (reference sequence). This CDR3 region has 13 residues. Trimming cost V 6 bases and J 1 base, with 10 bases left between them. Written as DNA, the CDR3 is TGTGCCAGCAGCCAGGAGGGGTCCTACGAGCAGTACTTC. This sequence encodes CASSQEGSYEQYF.

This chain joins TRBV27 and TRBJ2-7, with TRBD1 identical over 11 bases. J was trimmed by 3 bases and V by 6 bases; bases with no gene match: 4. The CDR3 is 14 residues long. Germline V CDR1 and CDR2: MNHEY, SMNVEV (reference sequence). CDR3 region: CASRSGTGGYEQYF. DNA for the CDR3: TGTGCCAGCAGATCCGGGACAGGGGGCTACGAGCAGTACTTC.

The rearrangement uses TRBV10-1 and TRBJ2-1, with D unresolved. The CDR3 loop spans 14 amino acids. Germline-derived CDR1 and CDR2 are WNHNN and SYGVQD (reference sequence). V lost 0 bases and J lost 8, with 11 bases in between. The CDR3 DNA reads TGCGCCAGCAGTGAGTCTCGTAGCCCGGATGAGCAGTTCTTC. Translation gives CASSESRSPDEQFF.

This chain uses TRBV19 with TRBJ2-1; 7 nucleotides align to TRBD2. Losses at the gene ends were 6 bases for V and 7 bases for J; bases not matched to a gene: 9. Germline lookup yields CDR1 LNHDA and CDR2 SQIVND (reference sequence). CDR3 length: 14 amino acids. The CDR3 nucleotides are TGTGCCAGTAGCGGGACTGGGCGGGAGAATGAGCAGTTCTTC. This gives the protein CASSGTGRENEQFF.

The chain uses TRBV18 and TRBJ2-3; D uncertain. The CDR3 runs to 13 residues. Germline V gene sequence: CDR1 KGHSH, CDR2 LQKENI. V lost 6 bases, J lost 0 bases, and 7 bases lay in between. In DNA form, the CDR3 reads TGTGCCAGCTCCCTGTCCAGCACAGATACGCAGTATTTT. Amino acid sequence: CASSLSSTDTQYF.

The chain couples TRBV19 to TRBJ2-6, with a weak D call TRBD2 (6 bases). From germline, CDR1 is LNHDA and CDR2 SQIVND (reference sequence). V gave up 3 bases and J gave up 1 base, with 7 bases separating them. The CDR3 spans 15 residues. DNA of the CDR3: TGTGCCAGTAGTATGGGGGGATCTGGGGCCAACGTCCTGACTTTC. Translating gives CASSMGGSGANVLTF.

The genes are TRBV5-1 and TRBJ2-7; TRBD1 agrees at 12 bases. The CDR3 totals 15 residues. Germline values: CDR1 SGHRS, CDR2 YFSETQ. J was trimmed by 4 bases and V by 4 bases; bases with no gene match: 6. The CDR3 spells CASSRGTGGGYEQYF. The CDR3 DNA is TGCGCCAGCAGCCGAGGGACAGGGGGCGGTTACGAGCAGTACTTC.

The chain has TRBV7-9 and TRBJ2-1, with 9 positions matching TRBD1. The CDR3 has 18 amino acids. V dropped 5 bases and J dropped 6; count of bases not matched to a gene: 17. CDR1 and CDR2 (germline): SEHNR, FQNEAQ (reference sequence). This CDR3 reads CASSPRIGTGSTSNEQFF. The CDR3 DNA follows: TGTGCCAGCAGCCCGCGAATTGGGACAGGGAGCACGAGCAATGAGCAGTTCTTC.

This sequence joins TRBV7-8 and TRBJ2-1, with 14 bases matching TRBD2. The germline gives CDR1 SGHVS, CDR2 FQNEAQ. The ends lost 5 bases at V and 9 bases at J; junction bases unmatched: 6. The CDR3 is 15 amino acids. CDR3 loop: CASSQTSGRGTEQFF. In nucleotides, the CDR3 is TGTGCCAGCAGCCAGACTAGCGGGAGGGGTACTGAGCAGTTCTTC. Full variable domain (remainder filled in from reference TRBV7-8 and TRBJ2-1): GAGVSQSPRYKVAKRGQDVALRCDPISGHVSLFWYQQALGQGPEFLTYFQNEAQLDKSGLPSDRFFAERPEGSVSTLKIQRTQQEDSAVYLCASSQTSGRGTEQFFGPGTRLTVL.

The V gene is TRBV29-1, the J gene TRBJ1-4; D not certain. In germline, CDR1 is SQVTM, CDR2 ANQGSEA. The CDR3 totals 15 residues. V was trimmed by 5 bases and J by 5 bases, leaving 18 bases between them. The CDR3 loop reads CSVKLSPGRNEKLFF. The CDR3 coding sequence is TGCAGCGTTAAGTTGAGTCCCGGGAGAAATGAAAAACTGTTTTTT. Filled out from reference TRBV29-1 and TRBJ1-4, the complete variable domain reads SAVISQKPSRDICQRGTSLTIQCQVDSQVTMMFWYRQQPGQSLTLIATANQGSEATYESGFVIDKFPISRPNLTFSTLTVSNMSPEDSSIYLCSVKLSPGRNEKLFFGSGTQLSVL.